These 30 T cell receptor beta chains were all obtained from the same sample, sequenced in a study of cytomegalovirus exposure and HLA in healthy donors. PCR primers comprised 60 Vbeta and 13 Jbeta primers. The repertoire was sequenced with immunoSEQ multiplex PCR; TCRdb's copy has only in-frame clones and lacks some. The sample yields roughly 230,000 clones, around 80% seen once. Sample: PBMCs. These receptor sequences come from a boy younger than 18 in good health and CMV-seronegative.

This chain connects TRBV10-2 to TRBJ2-7; the match to TRBD1 covers 8 bases. This CDR3 is 15 amino acids long. Trimming cost V 10 bases and J 4 bases; bases outside gene matches: 15. Germline values: CDR1 WSHSY, CDR2 SAAADI. DNA for the CDR3: TGCGCCACCACCCCCCACGACAGGGGAGTATACGAGCAGTACTTC. This encodes CATTPHDRGVYEQYF.

The rearrangement links TRBV9 to TRBJ1-2; 8 bases fit TRBD1. This CDR3 region has 15 residues. J lost 4 bases, V lost 1 base, and 6 bases had no gene match. Germline lookup yields CDR1 SGDLS and CDR2 YYNGEE. This chain's CDR3 is CASSVTGGYGYGYTF. The CDR3 region has the DNA TGTGCCAGCAGCGTAACAGGGGGGTACGGCTATGGCTACACCTTC.

Comments on this clone: At one of its ends the junction is not consistent with the germline gene, which may arise from a read error. The chain links TRBV7-9 to TRBJ1-2, with 9 bases that match TRBD1. CDR3 length: 17 residues. The V gene's germline CDR1 is SEHNR and CDR2 FQNEAQ (reference sequence). CDR3 protein: CSSSLAVQGAPPYGYTF. In DNA, the CDR3 is TGTTCCAGCAGCTTAGCGGTACAGGGGGCGCCCCCTTATGGCTACACCTTC.

The chain combines TRBV30 with TRBJ2-7, with D maybe TRBD2 (6 bases). V lost 0 bases and J lost 2, with 14 bases in between. The germline gives CDR1 GTSNPN, CDR2 SVGIG (reference sequence). The CDR3 extends over 15 amino acids. CDR3 amino acids: CAWSVRGGMTYEQYF. DNA for the CDR3: TGTGCCTGGAGTGTACGGGGCGGGATGACCTACGAGCAGTACTTC.

The chain uses TRBV5-1 and TRBJ2-3; 8 nucleotides line up with TRBD2. The V gene end was trimmed by 3 bases and the J gene end by 1 base; junction bases not matched to a gene: 10. The CDR3 has 17 amino acids. Germline values: CDR1 SGHRS, CDR2 YFSETQ. CDR3 protein: CASSWGLVTSGTDTQYF. The CDR3 DNA is TGCGCCAGCAGCTGGGGACTAGTCACCTCTGGCACAGATACGCAGTATTTT. The full variable domain, with the rest looked up from reference TRBV5-1 and TRBJ2-3, is KAGVTQTPRYLIKTRGQQVTLSCSPISGHRSVSWYQQTPGQGLQFLFEYFSETQRNKGNFPGRFSGRQFSNSRSEMNVSTLELGDSALYLCASSWGLVTSGTDTQYFGPGTRLTVL.

As concerns this clone: The junction departs from germline at one end; a sequencing error may be responsible. The rearrangement joins TRBV9 to TRBJ1-4; the D is unclear. The CDR3 length is 10 residues. Germline assignment: CDR1 SGDLS and CDR2 YYNGEE. The CDR3 sequence: CASSVTEPYF. The CDR3 coding sequence is TGTGCCAGCAGCGTAACAGAGCCCTATTTT.

In its sample, this clone was seen once. V usage is TRBV28 and J usage is TRBJ1-1, with 8 nucleotides matching TRBD1. This CDR3 spans 16 amino acids. V trimming: 5 bases; J trimming: 0 bases; junction bases outside the gene matches: 8. In germline, CDR1 is MDHEN, CDR2 SYDVKM. CDR3 sequence reads: CASSLLTQGVNTEAFF. CDR3 bases: TGTGCCAGCAGTCTCCTGACACAGGGGGTGAACACTGAAGCTTTCTTT.

V usage is TRBV5-5 and J usage is TRBJ2-7; TRBD2 is a possible D gene (5 bases). Germline CDR1 SGHKS, CDR2 YYEKEE (reference sequence). V was cut by 2 bases and J by 4 bases, with 16 bases left in between. CDR3 length equals 15 residues. DNA of the CDR3: TGTGCCAGCAGCTTCGGAGGCTCCGTGGAGTACGAGCAGTACTTC. It encodes CASSFGGSVEYEQYF.

A word on this clone: Other nucleotide sequences from this sample produce the same CDR3. The chain has TRBV5-4 and TRBJ2-3, with D perhaps TRBD1 (5 bases). The CDR3 contains 14 residues. In germline, CDR1 is SGHNT, CDR2 YYREEE (reference sequence). Between the trimmed V and J ends, which lost 0 bases and 0 bases, there was a span of 5 bases. The CDR3 DNA reads as TGTGCCAGCAGCTTGGGACAGAGCACAGATACGCAGTATTTT. Translating gives CASSLGQSTDTQYF.

The chain couples TRBV11-2 to TRBJ1-5, with D unclear. Deletions cut 0 bases from V and 7 bases from J, with 13 bases between. Germline values: CDR1 SGHAT, CDR2 FQNNGV. The CDR3 has 15 amino acids. CDR3 bases: TGTGCCAGCAGCTTAGATCGGCGGGCGGAACAGCCCCAGCATTTT. Protein sequence: CASSLDRRAEQPQHF.

A remark on this clone: Other DNA sequences from this sample encode an identical CDR3 as well. This chain links TRBV5-5 with TRBJ1-1, with TRBD1 as a possible D gene (6 bases). The CDR3 spans 14 residues. Germline V gene lookup returns CDR1 SGHKS and CDR2 YYEKEE (reference sequence). V was cut by 3 bases and J by 1 base, with 10 bases left in between. The DNA for the CDR3 is TGTGCCAGCAGCTCCTCCAGGGGGAACACTGAAGCTTTCTTT. Its protein product is CASSSSRGNTEAFF.

The chain employs TRBV6-5 and TRBJ2-7; weak D call: TRBD1 (5 bases). From germline, CDR1 is MNHEY and CDR2 SVGAGI. The CDR3 is 13 amino acids. Trimming removed 0 bases from V and 2 bases from J, with 5 bases in between. Written as DNA, the CDR3 is TGTGCCAGCAGTTACTCGGACACCTACGAGCAGTACTTC. This encodes CASSYSDTYEQYF.

The chain uses TRBV7-2 and TRBJ2-3; TRBD2 agrees at 8 bases. Losses at the gene ends were 2 bases for V and 2 bases for J; bases not matched to a gene: 3. The CDR3 is 15 residues long. The germline gives CDR1 SGHTA, CDR2 FQGNSA. CDR3: CASSLIAGLTDTQYF. CDR3 DNA sequence: TGTGCCAGCAGCTTAATAGCGGGACTCACAGATACGCAGTATTTT.

V usage is TRBV5-1 and J usage is TRBJ2-5; D is possibly TRBD2 (5 bases). Germline lookup yields CDR1 SGHRS and CDR2 YFSETQ. This CDR3 spans 12 amino acids. The V and J ends lost 5 bases and 2 bases respectively, with 7 bases between them. This CDR3 is CASRGEQETQYF. In nucleotides, the CDR3 is TGCGCCAGCAGGGGAGAGCAAGAGACCCAGTACTTC.

This clone was seen a single time. The CDR3 sequence is CASSQERGSGQPQHF. CDR3 sequence (DNA): TGCGCCAGCAGCCAAGAACGGGGGAGTGGCCAGCCCCAGCATTTT. The V call is TRBV4-1, the J call TRBJ1-5; TRBD1 might be the D (5 bases). This CDR3 has 15 residues. Germline loops: CDR1 MGHRA, CDR2 YSYEKL. Trimming left V 0 bases short and J 7 bases short, with 13 bases between.

The V and J genes are TRBV5-4 and TRBJ2-3, with 7 bases lining up with TRBD2. J was trimmed by 1 base and V by 5 bases; bases with no gene match: 13. This CDR3 has 17 amino acids. The germline V gene encodes CDR1 SGHNT and CDR2 YYREEE (reference sequence). The CDR3 loop is CASSGVRGSQGTDTQYF. CDR3 nucleotides: TGTGCCAGCAGTGGGGTTCGCGGGAGTCAGGGCACAGATACGCAGTATTTT.

The chain has TRBV9 and TRBJ2-7, with a weak D call TRBD1 (5 bases). Between the trimmed V and J ends, which lost 3 bases and 0 bases, there was a span of 10 bases. The germline V gene has CDR1 SGDLS and CDR2 YYNGEE. The CDR3 totals 14 residues. This CDR3 reads CASSARVPSYEQYF. Written as DNA, the CDR3 is TGTGCCAGCAGCGCCAGGGTTCCCTCCTACGAGCAGTACTTC. Full variable domain (rest looked up from reference TRBV9 and TRBJ2-7): DSGVTQTPKHLITATGQRVTLRCSPRSGDLSVYWYQQSLDQGLQFLIQYYNGEERAKGNILERFSAQQFPDLHSELNLSSLELGDSALYFCASSARVPSYEQYFGPGTRLTVT.

This clone was observed once. As DNA, the CDR3 is TGTGCCTCGGGGGAGAGGGGCACAGATACGCAGTATTTT. The encoded protein is CASGERGTDTQYF. The gene calls are TRBV30 and TRBJ2-3; D is perhaps TRBD2 (6 bases). V gave up 7 bases and J gave up 1 base, with 12 bases separating them. The length of the CDR3 is 13 residues. Germline V CDR1 and CDR2: GTSNPN, SVGIG (reference sequence).

This chain uses TRBV7-6 with TRBJ2-1, with 7 bases identical to TRBD2. After removal of 5 bases from V and 5 bases from J, the junction contained 15 bases not matched to a gene. The CDR3 is 17 residues long. CDR1 and CDR2 (germline): SGHVS, FNYEAQ. For the CDR3, the DNA is TGTGCCAGCAGCGCGTCTCCGCTCGCGGGGGAGAACAATGAGCAGTTCTTC. Residues: CASSASPLAGENNEQFF.

The rearrangement links TRBV4-1 to TRBJ1-1; D gene ambiguous. Germline CDR1 MGHRA, CDR2 YSYEKL. The CDR3 runs to 15 residues. V was cut by 1 base and J by 3 bases, with 12 bases left in between. The CDR3 reads CASSQGAGGDTEAFF. CDR3 nucleotide sequence: TGCGCCAGCAGCCAAGGAGCAGGCGGGGACACTGAAGCTTTCTTT.

V is TRBV19 and J is TRBJ2-1, with 8 nucleotides matching TRBD2. The CDR3 loop spans 17 amino acids. Trimming took 3 bases from V and 5 from J; bases not matched to a gene: 12. CDR1 is LNHDA, CDR2 SQIVND, per germline (reference sequence). This CDR3 reads CASSILQGSGENNEQFF. Here the CDR3 DNA reads TGTGCCAGTAGTATTCTTCAGGGTAGCGGGGAGAACAATGAGCAGTTCTTC.

The chain links TRBV15 to TRBJ1-1, with a possible D match to TRBD1 (6 bases). V gave up 3 bases and J gave up 4 bases, with 21 bases separating them. Germline V gene data show CDR1 as LNHNV and CDR2 as YYDKDF (reference sequence). The CDR3 covers 17 residues. The DNA of the CDR3 is TGTGCCACCAGCAGCTTAAAGGGACAAGGGGTGGGCACTGAAGCTTTCTTT. Translation: CATSSLKGQGVGTEAFF.

This clone has only a few counts. The chain combines TRBV19 with TRBJ2-3; 9 nucleotides line up with TRBD2. This CDR3 comprises 13 residues. V was clipped by 10 bases and J by 2 bases; unmatched bases: 4. The V gene's germline CDR1 is LNHDA and CDR2 SQIVND (reference sequence). CDR3 coding DNA: TGTGCCACAGCGGGGGGCTCCACAGATACGCAGTATTTT. This gives the protein CATAGGSTDTQYF.

V is TRBV27 and J is TRBJ1-5; 9 nucleotides agree with TRBD1. V dropped 7 bases and J dropped 8; count of bases not matched to a gene: 9. This CDR3 is built from 14 residues. The V gene's germline CDR1 is MNHEY and CDR2 SMNVEV (reference sequence). In nucleotides, the CDR3 is TGTGCCAGCACCCTAGGGACAGGGTTAAAGCCCCAGCATTTT. As protein: CASTLGTGLKPQHF.

The chain links TRBV30 to TRBJ1-6, with D possibly being TRBD1 (5 bases). The CDR3 contains 13 residues. Per germline, CDR1 GTSNPN and CDR2 SVGIG (reference sequence). V was clipped by 5 bases and J by 5 bases, with 10 bases between them. The CDR3 here is CAWERGDNSPLHF. The CDR3 region has the DNA TGTGCCTGGGAGCGGGGGGATAATTCACCCCTCCACTTT. Complete variable domain (other parts from reference TRBV30 and TRBJ1-6): SQTIHQWPATLVQPVGSPLSLECTVEGTSNPNLYWYRQAAGRGLQLLFYSVGIGQISSEVPQNLSASRPQDRQFILSSKKLLLSDSGFYLCAWERGDNSPLHFGNGTRLTVT.

The V call is TRBV6-1, the J call TRBJ2-3; D unclear. V was pared by 1 base and J by 4 bases, with 6 bases between. CDR1 MNHNS and CDR2 SASEGT come from the germline V gene. CDR3 length: 13 residues. CDR3 protein: CASSEVEADTQYF. In DNA, the CDR3 is TGTGCCAGCAGTGAAGTCGAGGCAGATACGCAGTATTTT.

The V gene is TRBV7-2, the J gene TRBJ2-1; 8 bases match TRBD1. The J segment lost 9 bases and the V segment lost 1 base, leaving 8 bases of the junction unmatched. CDR1 and CDR2 (germline): SGHTA, FQGNSA. This CDR3 spans 15 amino acids. Written as DNA, the CDR3 is TGTGCCAGCAGCTTAGGGCGCAGGGGGCTAACTGAGCAGTTCTTC. Translation: CASSLGRRGLTEQFF.

CDR3 loop: CSVEDNEQFF. In DNA form, the CDR3 reads TGCAGTGTGGAGGACAATGAGCAGTTCTTC. V and J are TRBV20-1 and TRBJ2-1; a weak D match, TRBD2 (5 bases). Per the germline V gene, CDR1 is DFQATT and CDR2 is SNEGSKA (reference sequence). The ends were cut back, 7 bases at V and 5 bases at J, with 6 bases in the middle. The length of the CDR3 is 10 residues.

The rearrangement links TRBV2 to TRBJ1-3; 8 bases are shared with TRBD1. The CDR3 loop spans 12 amino acids. Germline V gives CDR1 SNHLY, CDR2 FYNNEI. The V gene end was trimmed by 8 bases and the J gene end by 3 bases; junction bases not matched to a gene: 0. CDR3: CASGTGGNTIYF. The CDR3 nucleotides read TGTGCCAGCGGGACAGGTGGAAACACCATATATTTT.

The chain carries TRBV2 and TRBJ2-7, with 10 bases lining up with TRBD2. J lost 0 bases, V lost 4 bases, and 3 bases had no gene match. The CDR3 loop spans 15 amino acids. CDR1 SNHLY and CDR2 FYNNEI come from the germline V gene. CDR3 bases: TGTGCCAGCAGTGCGCTAGCGGGAGCCTCCTACGAGCAGTACTTC. As protein: CASSALAGASYEQYF.